The 4 T cell receptor beta chains reported below all come from one sample, sequenced in a study of T cell repertoires in cytomegalovirus infection (dated by TCRdb to about 2019). For sequencing, an Illumina HiSeq 1500 was employed. The public reads were reanalyzed by TCRdb: fastp trimming at Q25, MiXCR alignment, in-frame beta chains only. Rows with a matching CDR3 protein are joined into one entry that keeps the most common DNA and genes. The sample contains 550,000 to 850,000 distinct CDR3 sequences, around 32% of them found a single time. The ten largest account for 18% of the sample. The treatment or condition tag for this specimen amounts to: in vitro stimulation with specific CMV peptide epitopes to enrich CMV-specific T cells. No antigen has been identified for these receptors. The sequences come from cultured PBMCs, collected from culture after CMV antigen stimulation. The source of these receptors is a human donor in good health (CMV status not recorded). Some clones in this sample may be carry-over from other donors' samples.

This clonotype was seen only a few times. V is TRBV7-8 and J is TRBJ2-5; maybe TRBD2 (5 bases). The CDR3 sequence is 13 residues long. Germline V lookup: CDR1 SGHVS, CDR2 FQNEAQ. V gave up 5 bases and J gave up 5 bases, with 12 bases separating them. CDR3 amino acids: CASSRDVAETQYF. The CDR3 DNA follows: TGTGCCAGCAGCCGGGATGTGGCGGAGACCCAGTACTTC.

This chain connects TRBV6-8 to TRBJ1-1; D is unresolved. V was clipped by 6 bases and J by 4 bases, with 15 bases between them. There are 14 residues in the CDR3. CDR1 is MNHGY and CDR2 is SAAAGT in the germline V gene. The CDR3 DNA is TGTGCCAGCAGCGGGCGTGGGCTGGGCACTGAAGCTTTCTTT. Translating it yields CASSGRGLGTEAFF.

There are a few counts of this clonotype. The chain uses TRBV7-2 and TRBJ2-2; 12 bases agree with TRBD2. V dropped 10 bases and J dropped 6; count of bases not matched to a gene: 18. Germline CDR1 and CDR2: SGHTA and FQGNSA. This CDR3 region has 18 residues. DNA for the CDR3: TGTGCCACCCCCCTCGTGCCACTAGCGGGAGGTCGGGCCGGGGAGCTGTTTTTT. Its translation: CATPLVPLAGGRAGELFF.

J is TRBJ1-1 and V is TRBV6-2 or TRBV6-3, with D tentatively TRBD1 (6 bases). The CDR3 extends over 17 amino acids. V was clipped by 0 bases and J by 1 base, with 15 bases between them. Germline lookup yields CDR1 MNHEY and CDR2 SVGEGT. CDR3 sequence (DNA): TGTGCCAGCAGTTACTCTATCCGGGGGACACCGAACACTGAAGCTTTCTTT. As protein: CASSYSIRGTPNTEAFF.